These T cell receptor beta chains were read from a single sample in a study of control samples from healthy donors and cancer patients. Using immunoSEQ multiplex PCR, the repertoire was profiled, and TCRdb retains in-frame clones only, with some absent. The profile shows around 89,000 clones, roughly four fifths of them singletons. The sample was blood. The receptors were gathered from a woman aged 55-75 years in good health. The CDR3 runs from the conserved cysteine through the conserved F or W. D genes are given only for firm matches. Some rows mark clone size as missing; the rest say once, few, many or name a class of expanded clone.

V	D	J	size	CDR3	DNA
TRBV6-2/TRBV6-3	.	TRBJ1-2	.	CASSYPPGDGYTF	TGTGCCAGCAGTTACCCCCCGGGCGATGGCTACACCTTC
TRBV11-2	.	TRBJ2-1	.	CASSPGVRLAYNEQFF	TGTGCCAGCAGCCCCGGCGTGAGACTAGCCTACAATGAGCAGTTCTTC
TRBV2	.	TRBJ1-6	.	CASRGRTGSYNSPLHF	TGTGCCAGCAGGGGCAGGACGGGCTCCTATAATTCACCCCTCCACTTT
TRBV3-1/TRBV3-2	.	TRBJ1-1	.	CASSWGTEAFF	TGTGCCAGCAGCTGGGGGACTGAAGCTTTCTTT
TRBV18	.	TRBJ2-1	.	CASSRGEAYNEQFF	TGTGCCAGCTCACGCGGGGAGGCCTACAATGAGCAGTTCTTC
TRBV19	.	TRBJ2-3	.	CASNRRNQPGDTQYF	TGTGCCAGTAATAGGCGCAACCAGCCTGGGGATACGCAGTATTTT
TRBV27	.	TRBJ2-7	.	CASNPAQGGEQYF	TGTGCCAGCAACCCTGCGCAGGGGGGGGAGCAGTACTTC
TRBV5-6	TRBD2	TRBJ2-7	.	CASSPGLGSYEQYF	TGTGCCAGCAGCCCGGGACTAGGCTCCTACGAGCAGTACTTC
TRBV6-4	TRBD2	TRBJ2-1	.	CASSAGTSSSNEQFF	TGTGCCAGCAGTGCCGGGACTAGTAGTAGCAATGAGCAGTTCTTC
TRBV6-5	.	TRBJ1-5	medium-sized	CASSYQGGNQPQHF	TGTGCCAGCAGTTATCAGGGTGGCAATCAGCCCCAGCATTTT
TRBV10-1	.	TRBJ2-2	once	CASSDNDGVDTGELFF	TGCGCCAGCAGTGATAATGACGGGGTAGACACCGGGGAGCTGTTTTTT
TRBV11-3	.	TRBJ1-3	.	CASSPGDSGNTIYF	TGTGCCAGCAGCCCAGGGGACTCTGGAAACACCATATATTTT
TRBV4-3	TRBD2	TRBJ2-5	.	CASSQEWAGVTQETQYF	TGCGCCAGCAGCCAAGAGTGGGCGGGGGTAACCCAAGAGACCCAGTACTTC
TRBV3-1/TRBV3-2	TRBD2	TRBJ2-2	once	CASSQDFEGLAGGRLFF	TGTGCCAGCAGCCAAGATTTCGAAGGACTAGCGGGAGGAAGGCTGTTTTTT
TRBV28	.	TRBJ1-4	.	CATGPGEINEKLFF	TGTGCCACCGGCCCGGGAGAGATCAATGAAAAACTGTTTTTT
TRBV6-6	.	TRBJ1-1	.	CASSYLGTEAFF	TGTGCCAGCAGTTATCTTGGGACTGAAGCTTTCTTT
TRBV7-2	.	TRBJ1-5	.	CASSQTGLNQPQHF	TGTGCCAGCAGCCAAACAGGGCTTAATCAGCCCCAGCATTTT
TRBV10-2	TRBD1	TRBJ1-2	.	CASAGTGGGSSHGYTF	TGCGCCAGCGCCGGGACAGGGGGCGGTTCGAGTCATGGCTACACCTTC
TRBV19	TRBD2	TRBJ2-1	once	CASKGTSGQSEQFF	TGTGCCTCTAAAGGGACTAGCGGACAATCTGAGCAGTTCTTC
TRBV10-3	.	TRBJ2-7	.	CAISDVRGAYEQYF	TGTGCCATCAGTGACGTGAGGGGCGCCTACGAGCAGTACTTC
TRBV20-1	TRBD1	TRBJ1-2	.	CSAGDSGYTF	TGCAGTGCCGGGGACAGTGGCTACACCTTC
TRBV6-5	.	TRBJ1-6	.	CASSYDEPNSPLHF	TGTGCCAGCAGTTACGATGAACCTAATTCACCCCTCCACTTT
TRBV29-1	.	TRBJ2-1	.	CSVEGGQMATYNEQFF	TGCAGCGTTGAAGGAGGACAGATGGCTACCTACAATGAGCAGTTCTTC
TRBV12-3/TRBV12-4	TRBD2	TRBJ2-3	few	CASSIRSGKSQYF	TGTGCCAGCAGCATTAGAAGCGGGAAATCACAGTATTTT
TRBV5-1	TRBD2	TRBJ2-1	.	CASSLGTSSNEQFF	TGCGCCAGCAGCTTAGGGACTAGTAGCAATGAGCAGTTCTTC
TRBV6-2/TRBV6-3	.	TRBJ2-4	.	CASSYGGSKNIQYF	TGTGCCAGCAGTTATGGGGGGTCCAAAAACATTCAGTACTTC
TRBV24-1	.	TRBJ2-3	once	CATSLIWLGTDTQYF	TGTGCCACCAGCCTGATTTGGCTCGGCACAGATACGCAGTATTTT
TRBV19	TRBD1	TRBJ1-2	.	CASRRDRGYYGYTF	TGTGCCAGTAGAAGGGACAGGGGATACTATGGCTACACCTTC
TRBV7-2	.	TRBJ1-5	.	CASSLSTQTNQPQHF	TGTGCCAGCAGCTTAAGTACACAGACTAATCAGCCCCAGCATTTT
TRBV14	.	TRBJ1-1	few	CASSLMGAGSTEAFF	TGTGCCAGCAGCCTCATGGGGGCGGGGAGCACTGAAGCTTTCTTT
TRBV6-1	.	TRBJ1-3	few	CASSEPVQVLSGNTIYF	TGTGCCAGCAGTGAACCCGTACAGGTTCTCTCTGGAAACACCATATATTTT
TRBV27	.	TRBJ2-6	few	CASHTGSGANVLTF	TGTGCCAGCCACACAGGGTCTGGGGCCAACGTCCTGACTTTC
TRBV7-9	TRBD2	TRBJ2-2	.	CASTPIWGAGGYTGELFF	TGTGCCAGCACCCCAATCTGGGGGGCGGGAGGATATACCGGGGAGCTGTTTTTT
TRBV6-1	.	TRBJ2-7	.	CASSESQNSYEQYF	TGTGCCAGCAGTGAGTCCCAGAACTCCTACGAGCAGTACTTC
TRBV13	.	TRBJ2-3	.	CASSAGQTSTDTQYF	TGTGCCAGCAGCGCGGGACAAACAAGCACAGATACGCAGTATTTT